This T cell receptor (beta chain) was identified in a study of CD8 T cells in ankylosing spondylitis. General study points: Significant enrichment of disease-linked clones was reportedly seen in matched ankylosing spondylitis synovial fluid. Some of the motif variants had earlier been found in reactive arthritis patients' fluid and blood.

Scientists made TCR beta libraries using quantitative 5'-RACE with molecular barcodes. TCRdb re-derived calls from the 5' RACE reads in MiXCR, one entry per CDR3 protein. The sample contains 100,000 to 150,000 distinct CDR3 sequences, about an eighth of which appear only once. The CDR3 runs 13 residues. V was clipped by 7 bases and J by 7 bases; unmatched bases: 6. This clonotype was seen many times. The antigen is unknown. The receptor comes from a female donor with ankylosing spondylitis or in good health (not recorded which). V usage is TRBV12-3 or TRBV12-4 and J usage is TRBJ1-1; TRBD1 matches at 10 bases. The material sequenced was blood, either unsorted or a sorted T cell fraction (not recorded which). CDR3 amino acids: CASTMDRGDEAFF. The CDR3 DNA reads as TGTGCCAGCACGATGGACAGGGGGGATGAAGCTTTCTTT.